This record looks at one TCR beta chain sequence and its context. Its matching antigen is unknown. Repertoires were generated with immunoSEQ multiplex PCR, while TCRdb's copy carries only in-frame clones and drops some. Here the sample spans tens of thousands of clones, around nine tenths being singletons. This record comes from a study of T cell responses to AZD1222 COVID-19 vaccine. Notes on the study in general: Vaccine-related CD4 TCRs covered spike, predominating at 160-218 and 743-854. Females outnumbered males among donors, who were mostly white British; clonal diversity was possibly underestimated. Among AZD1222 vaccinees, only five to seven were seropositive at baseline. When two AZD1222 doses had been given, Spike-specific TCR breadth and depth rose.

The CDR3 sequence is 13 residues long. CDR1 and CDR2 from the germline V gene are SQVTM and ANQGSEA. V trimming: 5 bases; J trimming: 5 bases; junction bases outside the gene matches: 3. V usage is TRBV29-1 and J usage is TRBJ2-1, with 10 positions matching TRBD2. The sample consisted of peripheral blood, taken on day 0 of MenACWY control vaccination. This TCR was sampled from an adult in good health. The chain's CDR3 is CSVMGLANNEQFF. CDR3 in DNA: TGCAGCGTTATGGGACTAGCGAACAATGAGCAGTTCTTC.